This TCR beta chain was documented in a study of lymphopenia after photon versus proton radiotherapy (dated by TCRdb to about 2019). With regard to the full study: The immunological effects of photon versus proton radiation therapy were compared in patients with gastrointestinal tumors who developed high-grade lymphopenia. A cohort of some 20 patients with gastrointestinal tumors who received either photon or proton therapy and subsequently developed lymphopenia was included. The goal of the study was to describe how the two radiation modalities differ in their effects on the immune system.

To prepare the library, the immunoSEQ multiplex PCR assay was applied. T cell repertoires were profiled by deep sequencing of rearranged TCR beta loci, alongside multiparametric flow cytometry. Here the immuneACCESS table is served through TCRdb, limited to in-frame sequences with V and J called. Missing clones are a known gap in these copies; in checked studies unresolved V genes cover under half, and the rest lacks a known reason. This sample comprises roughly 5,100 clones, more than 70% of them detected only once. The biggest ten clones account for 17% of the sample. What the research found in general, with its limitations: Proton-treated patients stayed relatively stable during treatment, while photon-treated patients lost naive T cells and TCR diversity and gained effector/memory populations. The survival association was assessed only in patients who died, and better survival with proton therapy was presented by the authors as a possibility rather than a demonstrated result. Among patients across the cohort who died, overall survival time showed an inverse correlation with a larger post-nadir drop in TCR diversity. After the lymphocyte count nadir, oligoclonal expansion, especially of CD8+ Temra cells, was observed in photon-treated repertoires, and the drop in diversity was driven by this expansion.

From the germline V gene, CDR1 is SGHDN and CDR2 is FVKESK. From V the trimming removes 7 bases and from J it removes 7 bases, while the gene matches leave 17 bases of the junction unaccounted for. Measured from the cysteine to the phenylalanine, the CDR3 is 17 residues long. Of all the DNA, just the CDR3 is kept, 51 bases in frame from base 1. Concerning this clone itself: The specificity of this receptor is unknown. No base quality information exists; no much larger clone differs at one position.

Sequencing used peripheral blood, obtained from a patient treated with photon-based radiotherapy. The chain couples TRBV14 to TRBJ2-3; TRBD1 matches 10 bases in the middle. This receptor was taken from a man aged 25 to 40 with gastric cancer. The CDR3 region reads CASIQGRLDRGFHTQYF. In nucleotide form, the sequence is TGTGCCAGCATTCAGGGAAGGTTGGACAGGGGGTTTCATACGCAGTATTTT. Full variable domain (CDR3 extended with the reference TRBV14 and TRBJ2-3 proteins): EAGVTQFPSHSVIEKGQTVTLRCDPISGHDNLYWYRRVMGKEIKFLLHFVKESKQDESGMPNNRFLAERTGGTYSTLKVQPAELEDSGVYFCASIQGRLDRGFHTQYFGPGTRLTVL.